Listed below are T cell receptor beta chains from one sample, sequenced in a study of post-analysis software for immune sequencing data. TCRdb redid the calling of the PCR reads with MiXCR, one entry per CDR3 protein. The sample contains approximately 730,000 distinct CDR3 sequences, 46% of which appear only once. Sequenced sample: blood. The receptors come from a girl between 5 and 17 years old with multiple sclerosis. The conserved cysteine and the conserved F or W are not part of the CDR3 here.

V	length	J	CDR3
TRBV12-3/TRBV12-4	12	TRBJ1-3	ASSLDRGLDTIY
TRBV7-6	13	TRBJ2-3	ASSNGLAGVSTQY
TRBV12-3/TRBV12-4	16	TRBJ2-5	ASSLSPSGGPLWGTQY
TRBV7-9	13	TRBJ2-1	ASRRDTLSYNEQF
TRBV5-1	10	TRBJ2-3	ASSLEGGTQY
TRBV20-1	11	TRBJ1-1	SALGPGNTEAF
TRBV7-8	10	TRBJ2-4	ASSPPSREQY
TRBV7-8	14	TRBJ2-1	ASSWTSGRGYNEQF
TRBV7-6	14	TRBJ2-7	ASSTPREGGPYEQY
TRBV29-1	13	TRBJ2-6	SVEEATTGANVLT
TRBV2	11	TRBJ2-5	ASSADHQETQY
TRBV9	13	TRBJ2-7	ASSVAEGQAYEQY
TRBV24-1	10	TRBJ2-1	ATSPGDNEQF
TRBV4-3	10	TRBJ1-1	ASSQGGVEAF
TRBV20-1	14	TRBJ2-1	SARASSGTSYNEQF
TRBV6-2/TRBV6-3	14	TRBJ2-6	ASSNGLISGANVLT
TRBV20-1	11	TRBJ2-7	SAEKGAGDEQY
TRBV20-1	11	TRBJ2-1	SAGGLAGNEQF
TRBV20-1	13	TRBJ2-5	SARDGGVHQETQY
TRBV3-1	14	TRBJ2-1	ASSPVSTSGRAEQF
TRBV28	15	TRBJ2-7	ASSLHTSGRTSYEQY
TRBV10-2	13	TRBJ2-5	ATSSGKGGRETQY
TRBV20-1	10	TRBJ1-2	SARVSEYGYT
TRBV27	13	TRBJ2-7	ASSALGQVSYEQY
TRBV7-2	13	TRBJ2-7	ASSPEQGAAYEQY
TRBV30	11	TRBJ2-7	AWSVQVEGQQY
TRBV20-1	11	TRBJ1-2	SARDGGKGGYT
TRBV5-1	12	TRBJ2-7	ASRQRDRGYEQY
TRBV29-1	11	.	SAHLGDKETQY
TRBV3-1	14	TRBJ1-5	ASSQDPAGKGQPQH
TRBV6-5	13	.	ASSYFSGRANEQY
TRBV9	13	TRBJ2-1	ASSKGLADYNEQF
TRBV20-1	15	TRBJ2-2	SASPGGATPDTGELF
TRBV11-2	15	TRBJ2-6	ASSSSGVGAGANVLT
TRBV20-1	12	.	SARGQGATETQY
TRBV6-6	14	TRBJ2-7	ASSYSKHSRGLEQY
TRBV29-1	10	TRBJ2-1	SVVGRTVGQF
TRBV29-1	13	TRBJ2-3	TTGGGPTATDTQY
TRBV5-6	10	TRBJ2-1	ASSLPGHEQF